The T cell receptor (beta chain) described here comes from a study of breast tumors, draining lymph nodes, adjacent tissues. Many counts were recorded for this clonotype. No antigen is known for it. TCRdb redid the calling of the multiplex PCR reads with MiXCR, one entry per CDR3 protein. The sample has roughly 100,000 distinct CDR3 sequences; 30% are singletons. Breast cancer patients provided tissue from their axillary draining lymph nodes. Whole-study results and caveats: Data only fit, rather than demonstrated, lymph node origin of most tumor T cells. Compared with lymph nodes, tumors were less diverse; compared with nontumor tissue, more. Tumor and nontumor repertoires were significantly more similar in luminal-like than in basal-like breast cancer. The data were judged consistent with most tumor T cells coming from lymph node and expanding in tumor.

The germline V gene encodes CDR1 DFQATT and CDR2 SNEGSKA (reference sequence). The CDR3 extends over 14 amino acids. V lost 6 bases and J lost 4, with 18 bases in between. The source of this sequence is a female donor with breast cancer. Some clones in this sample may be carry-over from other donors' samples. Source material: axillary lymph node tissue. The chain employs TRBV20-1 and TRBJ2-5; D is perhaps TRBD1 or TRBD2 (5 bases each). CDR3 amino acids: CSAIWGTARETQYF. CDR3 bases: TGCAGTGCCATCTGGGGGACCGCGCGAGAGACCCAGTACTTC.